This T cell receptor beta chain was sequenced during a study of radiation and T cells in renal cell carcinoma. Documented time point: baseline pretreatment blood. As to treatment: 15 Gy SBRT to primary tumor, nephrectomy 4 weeks later. Radiation-treated patients gave blood at baseline, week 2 and week 4. Data came from immunoSEQ multiplex PCR; TCRdb stores just in-frame clones and leaves some out. The sample includes approximately 150,000 clones, roughly nine tenths of them seen just once. The sample consisted of blood, taken from a patient whose treatment included radiotherapy and nephrectomy. This receptor was identified in a woman aged 70-85 years with renal cell carcinoma.

CDR3 coding DNA: TGCGCCAGCTCGAGAGAGAGGCTTAATGAAAAACTGTTTTTT. It translates to CASSRERLNEKLFF. The chain has TRBV5-1 and TRBJ1-4; no firm D call. This CDR3 comprises 14 residues. The germline V gene encodes CDR1 SGHRS and CDR2 YFSETQ. The V gene lost 7 bases and the J gene lost 4 bases, with 14 bases spanning the gap.